A selection of T cell receptor beta chains follows, all from one sample in a study of beta chain features in type 1 diabetes. Data came from immunoSEQ multiplex PCR; TCRdb stores just in-frame clones and leaves some out. The table has 600,000 to 750,000 clones, 12% seen once; the top ten hold over 0.1%. The sequenced sample consisted of naive CD4+ T cells from blood. The receptor source for this set is a young man with type 1 diabetes. CDR3s include the opening cysteine and the closing phenylalanine or tryptophan. A D gene is named only where the DNA matches it firmly. Only some rows state a clone size, as once, few, many or a class for expanded clones.

>-|TRBJ2-7|TRBD1|TRBV19
TGTGCCAGTAGTGTTCCGGGACAGGGGGAATGGGGCGAGCAGTACTTC
CASSVPGQGEWGEQYF
>-|TRBJ1-5|TRBD1|TRBV15
TGTGCCACCAGCAGCCGGGACAGGGGGGATTATAGCAATCAGCCCCAGCATTTT
CATSSRDRGDYSNQPQHF
>-|TRBJ1-1|-|TRBV6-5
TGTGCCAGCAGTGACGGACGGACGAACACTGAAGCTTTCTTT
CASSDGRTNTEAFF
>few|TRBJ1-1|-|TRBV29-1
TGCAGCGTTGCGGGGCAGGCCATGAACACTGAAGCTTTCTTT
CSVAGQAMNTEAFF
>few|TRBJ1-3|-|TRBV2
TGTGCCAGCAACCCGACGGGAATGAGCTCTGGAAACACCATATATTTT
CASNPTGMSSGNTIYF
>-|TRBJ1-4|TRBD1|TRBV19
TGTGCCAGTAGTCCCGACCCGACAGGGTTAGTGGAAAAACTGTTTTTT
CASSPDPTGLVEKLFF
>-|TRBJ2-1|TRBD2|TRBV7-2
TGTGCCAGCAGCTCTTGGACTAGCGGGGCGTACAATGAGCAGTTCTTC
CASSSWTSGAYNEQFF
>few|TRBJ1-5|-|TRBV7-9
TGTGCCAGCAGCTTAGACGGGCATCAGCCCCAGCATTTT
CASSLDGHQPQHF
>-|TRBJ1-4|-|TRBV25-1
TGTGCCAGCAGGGGCCCGTTTGAAAAACTGTTTTTT
CASRGPFEKLFF
>few|TRBJ1-2|-|TRBV30
TGTGCCTGGATGAGGGGTACAGGGCCGGACTATGGCTACACCTTC
CAWMRGTGPDYGYTF
>-|TRBJ1-2|TRBD1|TRBV14
TGTGCCAGCAGCCCGCGACAGGGAACCGATGGCTACACCTTC
CASSPRQGTDGYTF
>few|TRBJ2-2|-|TRBV9
TGTGCCAGCAGCGCCCAAGGGACGGCCGGGGAGCTGTTTTTT
CASSAQGTAGELFF
>few|TRBJ1-2|-|TRBV10-3
TGTGCCATCAATACGCCGCGGAGCGGCTACACCTTC
CAINTPRSGYTF
>few|TRBJ2-1|TRBD2|TRBV29-1
TGCAGCGTTGACCTAGCGGGGAATCCCTACAATGAGCAGTTCTTC
CSVDLAGNPYNEQFF
>few|TRBJ2-1|TRBD1|TRBV9
TGTGCCAGCAGCGAAATGACAGGGGAGAGGAACAATGAGCAGTTCTTC
CASSEMTGERNNEQFF
>few|TRBJ1-2|TRBD1|TRBV5-6
TGTGCCAGCACCCACAGGGGGGTTGGCTATGGCTACACCTTC
CASTHRGVGYGYTF
>-|TRBJ1-6|TRBD1|TRBV5-4
TGTGCCAGCAGCTTGTCAGGGGGCCTGAAATCACCCCTCCACTTT
CASSLSGGLKSPLHF
>-|TRBJ1-4|-|TRBV13
TGTGCCAGCAGCTTAGCCGGAATTGGGGAAAAACTGTTTTTT
CASSLAGIGEKLFF
>-|TRBJ2-2|-|TRBV7-9
TGTGCCAGCAGCCCCCAGTACACCGCTGGAGTCACCGGGGAGCTGTTTTTT
CASSPQYTAGVTGELFF
>few|TRBJ2-3|TRBD1|TRBV7-9
TGTGCCAGCAGCTCTGCCGGGACAGGGGTAGATACGCAGTATTTT
CASSSAGTGVDTQYF
>few|TRBJ1-1|-|TRBV5-1
TGCGCCAGCCAACTCGGGCTGGTTGGGAACACTGAAGCTTTCTTT
CASQLGLVGNTEAFF
>-|TRBJ2-5|TRBD2|TRBV2
TGTGCCAGCAGGCAGACTAGCGGGGGGGCCCCTGATGTTAATGGGGCGAAGACCCAGTACTTC
CASRQTSGGAPDVNGAKTQYF
>-|TRBJ2-7|-|TRBV15
TGTGCCACCAGCAGAGCCGGGATCTACTACGAGCAGTACTTC
CATSRAGIYYEQYF
>few|TRBJ2-1|-|TRBV18
TGTGCCAGCTCACCGCGTGGCGGTGAGCAGTTCTTC
CASSPRGGEQFF
>-|TRBJ1-5|-|TRBV30
TGTGCCTGGAGTGTGGGGGGGGGCAATCAGCCCCAGCATTTT
CAWSVGGGNQPQHF
>few|TRBJ1-2|-|TRBV2
TGTGCCAGCACCCCGGGGGCGGGATTTGGTGGCTACACCTTC
CASTPGAGFGGYTF
>few|TRBJ2-2|TRBD1|TRBV6-5
TGTGCCAGCAGTTACGGAGAGACAGGGCACACCGGGGAGCTGTTTTTT
CASSYGETGHTGELFF
>few|TRBJ2-1|TRBD1|TRBV18
TGTGCCAGCTCACCAGGGACAGTCCGTCCCAATGAGCAGTTCTTC
CASSPGTVRPNEQFF
>few|TRBJ2-7|TRBD1|TRBV9
TGTGCCAGCAGCGAGGTCGCGGGACAGGTCCCCAGCGAGCAGTACTTC
CASSEVAGQVPSEQYF
>-|TRBJ1-3|-|TRBV2
TGTGCCAGCAGTGAAAACCGCTCTGGAAACACCATATATTTT
CASSENRSGNTIYF
>-|TRBJ2-5|TRBD1|TRBV18
TGTGCCAGCTCACCTGGGACAGAGGAGACCCAGTACTTC
CASSPGTEETQYF
>few|TRBJ2-1|TRBD1|TRBV19
TGTGCCAGTAGCCGGGACAGCACCCCCTACAATGAGCAGTTCTTC
CASSRDSTPYNEQFF
>-|TRBJ2-7|-|TRBV10-3
TGTGCCATCAGTGGGATGACAGGAGTAAGTTACGAGCAGTACTTC
CAISGMTGVSYEQYF
>-|TRBJ2-1|TRBD2|TRBV7-8
TGTGCCAGTCTACCGGGGGGGCGACGCAATGAGCAGTTCTTC
CASLPGGRRNEQFF